These 19 T cell receptor beta chains were sequenced from one sample in a study of blood T cell repertoires in COVID-19. The repertoire was sequenced with immunoSEQ multiplex PCR; TCRdb's copy has only in-frame clones and lacks some. The sample has around 130,000 clones; approximately 90% are singletons. The sequenced material came from peripheral blood. Every receptor here comes from a man aged 65 to 85 with active COVID-19.

The J gene is TRBJ2-2, the V gene TRBV7-2; tentative D call: TRBD2 (7 bases). The CDR3 is 15 amino acids. Germline CDR1 SGHTA, CDR2 FQGNSA. V was shortened by 3 bases and J by 5 bases, with 13 bases between the two germline ends. The CDR3 nucleotides read TGTGCCAGCAGCTTTAGGGGGGGCCGTACCGGGGAGCTGTTTTTT. Translated, it gives CASSFRGGRTGELFF.

This clone was seen once. The V and J genes are TRBV2 and TRBJ1-1; D call uncertain. Germline V gene lookup returns CDR1 SNHLY and CDR2 FYNNEI. The V and J ends lost 6 bases and 0 bases respectively, with 8 bases between them. The CDR3 spans 13 residues. CDR3 residues: CASSGEMNTEAFF. The CDR3 DNA is TGTGCCAGCAGCGGGGAGATGAACACTGAAGCTTTCTTT.

The chain joins TRBV24-1 to TRBJ1-4; 8 nucleotides agree with TRBD1. J was trimmed by 0 bases and V by 8 bases; bases with no gene match: 13. The CDR3 is made up of 18 amino acids. Germline CDR1 is KGHDR and CDR2 is SFDVKD. The CDR3 loop reads CATTSRDRILTTNEKLFF. For the CDR3, the DNA is TGTGCCACCACCAGCCGGGACAGGATCCTTACAACTAATGAAAAACTGTTTTTT.

The gene calls are TRBV19 and TRBJ2-1; 12 bases agree with TRBD2. The germline V gene has CDR1 LNHDA and CDR2 SQIVND (reference sequence). This CDR3 spans 16 amino acids. Germline trimming cut 10 bases from V and 1 base from J; bases unmatched to any gene: 8. CDR3 DNA sequence: TGTGCCACCCTGGGACTAGCGGGTGGGTCCTACAATGAGCAGTTCTTC. It is translated as CATLGLAGGSYNEQFF.

The chain combines TRBV4-1 with TRBJ2-1, with a weak D call TRBD2 (6 bases). Germline V lookup: CDR1 MGHRA, CDR2 YSYEKL. CDR3 length equals 16 residues. The V and J ends lost 2 bases and 2 bases respectively, with 13 bases between them. The CDR3 sequence: CASSQTIAVAYNEQFF. CDR3 nucleotides: TGCGCCAGCAGCCAAACGATAGCGGTTGCCTACAATGAGCAGTTCTTC.

The chain joins TRBV28 to TRBJ1-2, with D perhaps matching TRBD1 (6 bases). Per germline, CDR1 MDHEN and CDR2 SYDVKM. There are 14 residues in the CDR3. Trimming stripped 3 bases from V and 2 bases from J, with 10 bases between. The CDR3 sequence: CASSFVTGNYGYTF. The CDR3 DNA sequence: TGTGCCAGCAGTTTTGTGACAGGCAACTATGGCTACACCTTC.

V gene TRBV7-9 combines with J gene TRBJ1-1, with 7 bases that match TRBD1. Trimming took 2 bases from V and 3 from J; bases not matched to a gene: 3. The CDR3 runs 14 residues. Germline values: CDR1 SEHNR, CDR2 FQNEAQ (reference sequence). For the CDR3, the DNA is TGTGCCAGCAGCTTATTGCAGGGGGACACTGAAGCTTTCTTT. This codes for CASSLLQGDTEAFF.

CDR3 protein: CASSERDRAVDEQFF. CDR3 nucleotide sequence: TGTGCCAGCAGTGAAAGGGACAGGGCCGTCGATGAGCAGTTCTTC. V gene TRBV6-1 combines with J gene TRBJ2-1, with 9 positions matching TRBD1. CDR3 length: 15 residues. The V gene's germline CDR1 is MNHNS and CDR2 SASEGT. J gave up 8 bases and V 2 bases, and 7 bases lay outside the gene matches.

CDR3 region: CASSVRLAGETSTDTQYF. The CDR3 nucleotides read TGTGCCAGCAGCGTCCGGCTAGCGGGAGAAACTAGCACAGATACGCAGTATTTT. The V call is TRBV9, the J call TRBJ2-3, with 10 bases identical to TRBD2. The trim removed 2 bases at V and 0 bases at J, leaving 9 bases unmatched. The germline V gene encodes CDR1 SGDLS and CDR2 YYNGEE. The CDR3 has 18 residues.

This clone is deemed medium-sized. CDR3 loop: CASQTSDTYEQYF. CDR3 coding DNA: TGTGCCAGCCAGACTAGCGATACCTACGAGCAGTACTTC. The rearrangement uses TRBV27 and TRBJ2-7; 8 nucleotides line up with TRBD2. The germline V gene encodes CDR1 MNHEY and CDR2 SMNVEV (reference sequence). The junction had 5 bases not matched to a gene; V was cut back by 8 bases and J by 2 bases. This CDR3 comprises 13 residues.

This chain connects TRBV5-1 to TRBJ2-5; the match to TRBD2 covers 12 bases. This CDR3 spans 15 amino acids. J gave up 2 bases and V 3 bases, and 2 bases lay outside the gene matches. Germline lookup yields CDR1 SGHRS and CDR2 YFSETQ. The CDR3 sequence is CASSSLAGGQETQYF. CDR3 nucleotide sequence: TGCGCCAGCAGCTCCCTAGCGGGAGGGCAAGAGACCCAGTACTTC.

The chain links TRBV6-5 to TRBJ1-1; perhaps TRBD1 as D (6 bases). V was trimmed by 5 bases and J by 4 bases, leaving 8 bases between them. This CDR3 comprises 12 residues. Germline CDR1 is MNHEY and CDR2 is SVGAGI. CDR3 DNA: TGTGCCAGCAGTCGAGGGGGCACTGAAGCTTTCTTT. Its protein is CASSRGGTEAFF.

This chain connects TRBV7-2 to TRBJ2-1; D perhaps matches TRBD2 (6 bases). Germline V lookup: CDR1 SGHTA, CDR2 FQGNSA. The CDR3 spans 13 residues. V lost 6 bases and J 5 bases, leaving 11 bases between the germline ends. CDR3 loop: CASRSGGDNEQFF. CDR3 DNA sequence: TGTGCCAGCAGGTCCGGAGGGGACAATGAGCAGTTCTTC. The full variable domain, with the rest looked up from reference TRBV7-2 and TRBJ2-1, is GAGVSQSPSNKVTEKGKDVELRCDPISGHTALYWYRQSLGQGLEFLIYFQGNSAPDKSGLPSDRFSAERTGGSVSTLTIQRTQQEDSAVYLCASRSGGDNEQFFGPGTRLTVL.

The chain carries TRBV6-5 and TRBJ1-1; 7 bases are a match to TRBD1. Germline trimming cut 4 bases from V and 0 bases from J; bases unmatched to any gene: 5. Germline CDR1 MNHEY, CDR2 SVGAGI. The CDR3 has 15 residues. The CDR3 region has the DNA TGTGCCAGCAGTTTCTCGGACAGGATGAACACTGAAGCTTTCTTT. Translated, it gives CASSFSDRMNTEAFF.

This clone was seen once. The rearrangement uses TRBV3-1 (or the pseudogene TRBV3-2) and TRBJ2-1; tentatively, D is TRBD2 (6 bases). The CDR3 has 17 amino acids. From germline, CDR1 is LGHDT and CDR2 YNNKEL (reference sequence). V was shortened by 3 bases and J by 5 bases, with 20 bases between the two germline ends. The CDR3 bases are TGTGCCAGCAGCCACAACGGCACTAGCCGGCCGAACAATGAGCAGTTCTTC. Its translation: CASSHNGTSRPNNEQFF.

This clone was found once. This chain connects TRBV3-1 (or the pseudogene TRBV3-2) to TRBJ2-7; perhaps TRBD2 as D (6 bases). Germline V CDR1 and CDR2: LGHDT, YNNKEL (reference sequence). Trimming left V 4 bases short and J 3 bases short, with 10 bases between. The CDR3 spans 13 residues. CDR3 bases: TGTGCCAGCAGCCCGCCGGGACTCTACGAGCAGTACTTC. It specifies CASSPPGLYEQYF.

The genes are TRBV25-1 and TRBJ2-2; the D is unclear. Trimming pared 2 bases from V and 4 bases from J, leaving 8 bases between. Germline V CDR1 and CDR2: MGHDK, SYGVNS. This CDR3 spans 14 amino acids. In DNA form, the CDR3 reads TGTGCCAGCAGTGAACAAGCAGGCACCGGGGAGCTGTTTTTT. Residues: CASSEQAGTGELFF.

The V call is TRBV5-1, the J call TRBJ1-1; 11 positions match TRBD1. The CDR3 contains 15 residues. Trimming cost V 3 bases and J 8 bases; bases outside gene matches: 9. CDR1 is SGHRS and CDR2 is YFSETQ in the germline V gene. The DNA of the CDR3 is TGCGCCAGCAGCTGGGACCGGGACAGGGGGTTCGAAGCTTTCTTT. This translates into CASSWDRDRGFEAFF.

The chain has TRBV6-5 and TRBJ1-1; D is possibly TRBD1 (5 bases). Germline values: CDR1 MNHEY, CDR2 SVGAGI. This CDR3 region has 13 residues. Deletions cut 5 bases from V and 0 bases from J, with 7 bases between. CDR3 in amino acids: CASSPRVNTEAFF. In DNA, the CDR3 is TGTGCCAGCAGTCCCAGGGTGAACACTGAAGCTTTCTTT.